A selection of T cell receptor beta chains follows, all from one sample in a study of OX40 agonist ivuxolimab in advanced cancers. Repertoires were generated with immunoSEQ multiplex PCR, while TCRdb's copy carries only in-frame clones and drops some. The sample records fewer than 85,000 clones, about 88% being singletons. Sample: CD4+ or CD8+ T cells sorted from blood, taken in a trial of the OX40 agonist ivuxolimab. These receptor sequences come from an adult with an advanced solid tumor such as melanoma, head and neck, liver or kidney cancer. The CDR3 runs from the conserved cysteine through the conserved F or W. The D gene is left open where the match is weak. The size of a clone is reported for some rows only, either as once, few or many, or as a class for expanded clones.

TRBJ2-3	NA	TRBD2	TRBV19	CASRTSGKADTQYF	TGTGCCAGTAGGACTAGCGGGAAGGCAGATACGCAGTATTTT
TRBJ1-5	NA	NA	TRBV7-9	CASSLSSNQPQHF	TGTGCCAGCAGCTTATCTAGCAATCAGCCCCAGCATTTT
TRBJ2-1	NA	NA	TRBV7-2	CASSHPMVREQFF	TGTGCCAGCAGCCACCCAATGGTCCGTGAGCAGTTCTTC
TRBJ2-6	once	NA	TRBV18	CASSPSRLSGANVLTF	TGTGCCAGCTCACCATCCAGGCTATCTGGGGCCAACGTCCTGACTTTC
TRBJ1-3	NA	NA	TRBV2	CASSEWNSGNTIYF	TGTGCCAGCAGTGAATGGAACTCTGGAAACACCATATATTTT
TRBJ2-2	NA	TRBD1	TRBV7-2	CASSPRDSYTGELFF	TGTGCCAGCAGCCCTAGGGACAGCTACACCGGGGAGCTGTTTTTT
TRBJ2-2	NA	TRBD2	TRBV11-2	CASSLVGGVATGELFF	TGTGCCAGCAGCTTAGTGGGAGGGGTTGCCACCGGGGAGCTGTTTTTT
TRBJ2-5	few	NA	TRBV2	CASSEGETQYF	TGTGCCAGCAGTGAAGGGGAGACCCAGTACTTC
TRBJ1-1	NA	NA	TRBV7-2	CASSLVGGHTEAFF	TGTGCCAGCAGCTTAGTCGGGGGACACACTGAAGCTTTCTTT
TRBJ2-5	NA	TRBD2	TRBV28	CASSLKREIVETQYF	TGTGCCAGCAGTTTAAAGCGGGAAATTGTAGAGACCCAGTACTTC
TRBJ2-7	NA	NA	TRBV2	CASKFGQGYYEQYF	TGTGCCAGCAAGTTTGGGCAGGGGTACTACGAGCAGTACTTC
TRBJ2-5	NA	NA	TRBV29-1	CSVAGVGETQYF	TGCAGCGTTGCGGGGGTTGGAGAGACCCAGTACTTC
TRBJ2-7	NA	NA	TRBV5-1	CASSLSPAGEQYF	TGCGCCAGCAGCTTGAGTCCGGCGGGGGAGCAGTACTTC
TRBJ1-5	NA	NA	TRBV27	CASRPLQGRNQPQHF	TGTGCCAGCAGGCCTCTACAGGGCCGCAATCAGCCCCAGCATTTT
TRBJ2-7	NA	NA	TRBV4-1	CASRKGGSSYEQYF	TGCGCCAGTCGAAAGGGGGGCAGCTCCTACGAGCAGTACTTC
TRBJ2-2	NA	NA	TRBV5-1	CASSLGLTGELFF	TGCGCCAGCAGCTTGGGACTAACCGGGGAGCTGTTTTTT
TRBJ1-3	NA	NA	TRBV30	CAWSVQQGISGNTIYF	TGTGCCTGGAGTGTACAGCAGGGTATTAGTGGAAACACCATATATTTT
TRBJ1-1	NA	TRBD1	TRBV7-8	CASSLIVGGQTNTEAFF	TGTGCCAGCAGCTTAATTGTTGGGGGACAGACAAACACTGAAGCTTTCTTT
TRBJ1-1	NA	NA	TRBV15	CATQAPTGPPGEAFF	TGTGCCACCCAAGCACCTACAGGGCCCCCGGGTGAAGCTTTCTTT
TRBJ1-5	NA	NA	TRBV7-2	CASSPSWGPNQPQHF	TGTGCCAGCAGCCCCAGCTGGGGGCCCAATCAGCCCCAGCATTTT
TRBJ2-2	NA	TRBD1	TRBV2	CASSELGQGNTGELFF	TGTGCCAGCAGTGAATTGGGACAGGGTAACACCGGGGAGCTGTTTTTT
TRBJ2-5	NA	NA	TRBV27	CASSFLAQETQYF	TGTGCCAGCAGTTTTCTTGCCCAAGAGACCCAGTACTTC
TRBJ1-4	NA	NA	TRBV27	CASRSTGPEKLFF	TGTGCCAGCAGATCTACTGGACCTGAAAAACTGTTTTTT
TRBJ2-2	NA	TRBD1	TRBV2	CASKGTGGDTGELFF	TGTGCCAGCAAGGGAACAGGGGGTGACACCGGGGAGCTGTTTTTT
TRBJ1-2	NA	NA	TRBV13	CASSCPGLLNYGYTF	TGTGCCAGCAGCTGCCCGGGACTGCTAAATTATGGCTACACCTTC
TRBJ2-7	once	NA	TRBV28	CASSERLDEQYF	TGTGCCAGCAGCGAACGACTAGACGAGCAGTACTTC
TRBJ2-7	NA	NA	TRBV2	CASSEAGTAFEQYF	TGTGCCAGCAGTGAAGCTGGGACGGCCTTCGAGCAGTACTTC
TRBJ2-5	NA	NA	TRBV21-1	CASSSRTGGETQYF	TGTGCCAGCAGCTCTCGAACCGGGGGGGAGACCCAGTACTTC
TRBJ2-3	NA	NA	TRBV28	CASEGDTQYF	TGTGCCAGCGAGGGAGATACGCAGTATTTT
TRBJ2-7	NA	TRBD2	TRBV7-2	CASSSTSAFEQYF	TGTGCCAGCAGCTCGACTAGCGCTTTCGAGCAGTACTTC
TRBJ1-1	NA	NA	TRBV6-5	CASSGELRTEAFF	TGTGCCAGCTCCGGCGAACTTAGGACTGAAGCTTTCTTT
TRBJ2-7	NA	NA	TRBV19	CASSRGDVTSYEQYF	TGTGCCAGTAGTCGGGGCGATGTAACCTCCTACGAGCAGTACTTC
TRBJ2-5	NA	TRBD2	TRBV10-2	CASRKGLAGGQETQYF	TGCGCCAGCAGAAAGGGACTAGCGGGGGGCCAAGAGACCCAGTACTTC
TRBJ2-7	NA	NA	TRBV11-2	CASSSQSYEQYF	TGTGCCAGCAGCTCCCAGTCCTACGAGCAGTACTTC
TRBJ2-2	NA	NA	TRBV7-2	CASSLMLATSNTGELFF	TGTGCCAGCAGCTTAATGCTTGCGACCTCGAACACCGGGGAGCTGTTTTTT
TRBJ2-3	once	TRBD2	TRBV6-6	CATWTSGSFDTQYF	TGTGCCACATGGACTAGCGGGAGTTTCGATACGCAGTATTTT
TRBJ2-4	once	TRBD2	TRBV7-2	CASSLASGDVPQYF	TGTGCCAGCAGCTTAGCGAGCGGGGACGTCCCTCAGTACTTC
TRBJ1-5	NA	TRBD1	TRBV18	CASSPSAGGGHQPQHF	TGTGCCAGCTCACCTTCGGCAGGGGGAGGGCATCAGCCCCAGCATTTT
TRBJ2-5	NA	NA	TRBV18	CASSPRSGPETQYF	TGTGCCAGCTCACCACGTTCCGGCCCAGAGACCCAGTACTTC
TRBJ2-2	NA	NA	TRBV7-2	CASSHPGMNTGELFF	TGTGCCAGCAGCCACCCCGGGATGAACACCGGGGAGCTGTTTTTT
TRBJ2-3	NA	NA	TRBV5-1	CASSQHLGGTNTDTQYF	TGCGCCAGCAGCCAGCACTTGGGCGGGACGAACACAGATACGCAGTATTTT
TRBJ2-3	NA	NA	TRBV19	CASSSQGTGDTQYF	TGTGCCAGTAGTAGTCAGGGTACAGGAGATACGCAGTATTTT